The 31 T cell receptor beta chains reported below all come from one sample, sequenced in a study of shared clonotypes between healthy human individuals. Libraries were prepared by immunoSEQ multiplex PCR; TCRdb keeps only in-frame clonotypes and omits some of them. The sample includes 1,400,000 or so clones, around 98.5% of them seen just once. The specimen was naive CD4+ T cells sorted from blood. Subset described: CD45RA+ positively selected. All receptors derive from a man aged 25 to 45 in good health.

This clone is a singleton in its sample. The rearrangement joins TRBV9 to TRBJ2-1; 8 nucleotides line up with TRBD2. After removal of 0 bases from V and 3 bases from J, the junction contained 5 bases not matched to a gene. The CDR3 has 16 amino acids. Germline V gives CDR1 SGDLS, CDR2 YYNGEE. CDR3 residues: CASSVEDSGDYNEQFF. The CDR3 nucleotides read TGTGCCAGCAGCGTAGAAGATAGCGGGGACTACAATGAGCAGTTCTTC.

The rearrangement links TRBV14 to TRBJ2-1, with TRBD2 as a possible D gene (6 bases). The CDR3 is 16 amino acids. Germline V gene sequence: CDR1 SGHDN, CDR2 FVKESK. V shed 4 bases and J shed 7 bases, with 20 bases lying between them. CDR3 nucleotide sequence: TGTGCCAGCAGCCCCGGAGGCCTAGCGAGAGCGAATGAGCAGTTCTTC. Translation gives CASSPGGLARANEQFF.

The chain carries TRBV7-2 and TRBJ2-7; 14 nucleotides align to TRBD2. CDR1 and CDR2 (germline): SGHTA, FQGNSA. V lost 7 bases, J lost 4 bases, and 9 bases stayed unmatched. The CDR3 spans 16 residues. For the CDR3, the DNA is TGTGCCAGCACCCGAGGGACTAGCGGGAGTATATACGAGCAGTACTTC. Translating it yields CASTRGTSGSIYEQYF.

The CDR3 DNA follows: TGCGCCAGCAGCACCGTGCTGAACACCGGGGAGCTGTTTTTT. Encoded protein: CASSTVLNTGELFF. V is TRBV5-1 and J is TRBJ2-2; no definite D call. Germline V gene lookup returns CDR1 SGHRS and CDR2 YFSETQ. V lost 4 bases to trimming and J lost 1 base, with 8 bases between them. This CDR3 is 14 amino acids long.

In this sample, this clone turned up once. The J gene is TRBJ2-2, the V gene TRBV5-4, with 10 positions matching TRBD2. The CDR3 length is 17 residues. Germline CDR1 is SGHNT and CDR2 is YYREEE (reference sequence). J gave up 7 bases and V 4 bases, and 13 bases lay outside the gene matches. The CDR3, as DNA: TGTGCCAGCAGCCCTACTCCTAGCGGGAGTTTGATCGGGGAGCTGTTTTTT. Translated: CASSPTPSGSLIGELFF.

The chain links TRBV6-6 to TRBJ2-2, with D possibly TRBD1 on 6 matching bases. The germline gives CDR1 MNHNY, CDR2 SVGAGI (reference sequence). There are 13 residues in the CDR3. V was clipped by 6 bases and J by 4 bases, with 9 bases between them. CDR3 amino acids: CASSQGTTGELFF. In DNA form, the CDR3 reads TGTGCCAGCAGCCAGGGGACCACCGGGGAGCTGTTTTTT.

As regards this clone: At the DNA level, this CDR3 is encoded by other sequences in the same sample as well. The V and J genes are TRBV6-6 and TRBJ2-7; TRBD2 is a possible D gene (5 bases). V lost 2 bases and J lost 0, with 8 bases in between. The CDR3 sequence is 14 residues long. Germline CDR1 MNHNY, CDR2 SVGAGI (reference sequence). The CDR3 sequence: CASSYPGSSYEQYF. For the CDR3, the DNA is TGTGCCAGCAGTTACCCGGGGAGCTCCTACGAGCAGTACTTC.

The chain carries TRBV19 and TRBJ2-7, with TRBD2 matching over 13 bases. The germline gives CDR1 LNHDA, CDR2 SQIVND (reference sequence). CDR3 length equals 15 residues. The ends lost 4 bases at V and 5 bases at J; junction bases unmatched: 5. The CDR3 bases are TGTGCCAGTAGTACCCGGACTAGCGGGAGTAACGAGCAGTACTTC. Translating gives CASSTRTSGSNEQYF.

The chain carries TRBV7-9 and TRBJ2-7; 15 nucleotides align to TRBD2. This CDR3 region has 17 residues. In germline, CDR1 is SEHNR, CDR2 FQNEAQ (reference sequence). With 4 bases clipped from V and 0 bases from J, the junction kept 4 bases outside the gene matches. CDR3 coding DNA: TGTGCCAGCAGCTATGGACTAGCGGGAGGGCCCTCCTACGAGCAGTACTTC. As protein: CASSYGLAGGPSYEQYF.

The V gene is TRBV11-3, the J gene TRBJ2-1, with D tentatively TRBD1 or TRBD2 (5 bases each). The germline gives CDR1 SGHNT, CDR2 YENEEA. The V end was cut by 5 bases, the J end by 4 bases, with 18 bases between. The CDR3 length is 16 residues. In nucleotides, the CDR3 is TGTGCCAGCAGCCCCGGACACTATCGGGATTACAATGAGCAGTTCTTC. Residues: CASSPGHYRDYNEQFF.

The chain employs TRBV4-3 and TRBJ2-1; D is ambiguous. Trimming stripped 5 bases from V and 9 bases from J, with 20 bases between. The V gene's germline CDR1 is LGHNA and CDR2 YSLEER. This CDR3 has 15 amino acids. The DNA for the CDR3 is TGCGCCAGCAGCAAAGCCAGCTTGGGTCTAAGTGAGCAGTTCTTC. Translation: CASSKASLGLSEQFF.

This clone appeared a single time. The chain has TRBV6-1 and TRBJ1-1; 7 positions match TRBD1. J lost 0 bases, V lost 11 bases, and 6 bases had no gene match. This CDR3 comprises 13 residues. Germline values: CDR1 MNHNS, CDR2 SASEGT. The chain's CDR3 is CASDRALNTEAFF. The CDR3 coding sequence is TGTGCCTCCGACAGGGCCCTGAACACTGAAGCTTTCTTT.

This sequence joins TRBV10-3 and TRBJ2-1, with a possible D match to TRBD2 (6 bases). V lost 6 bases and J 4 bases, leaving 16 bases between the germline ends. CDR3 size: 15 residues. CDR1 ENHRY and CDR2 SYGVKD come from the germline V gene. CDR3 bases: TGTGCCATCAGCACCCCCGGGCGGGAATACAATGAGCAGTTCTTC. It is translated as CAISTPGREYNEQFF.

V is TRBV7-9 and J is TRBJ1-1; no reliable D call. Trimming pared 1 base from V and 6 bases from J, leaving 6 bases between. The CDR3 consists of 12 residues. Per the germline V gene, CDR1 is SEHNR and CDR2 is FQNEAQ (reference sequence). The CDR3 DNA reads as TGTGCCAGCAGCTTAGGGATGGCTGAAGCTTTCTTT. It is translated as CASSLGMAEAFF.

The rearrangement links TRBV7-9 to TRBJ2-1, with 7 bases matching TRBD2. V was clipped by 1 base and J by 10 bases; unmatched bases: 1. This CDR3 spans 12 amino acids. Germline V gene sequence: CDR1 SEHNR, CDR2 FQNEAQ (reference sequence). CDR3 sequence reads: CASSLVGREQFF. The CDR3 DNA reads TGTGCCAGCAGCTTAGTCGGGAGGGAGCAGTTCTTC.

V is TRBV6-6 and J is TRBJ2-3; TRBD2 matches at 9 bases. With 6 bases clipped from V and 3 bases from J, the junction kept 10 bases outside the gene matches. CDR1 and CDR2 (germline): MNHNY, SVGAGI (reference sequence). This CDR3 contains 16 residues. CDR3 loop: CASSRSGRTGTDTQYF. CDR3 sequence (DNA): TGTGCCAGCAGCCGCAGCGGGAGGACTGGTACAGATACGCAGTATTTT.

Points on this clone: Other nucleotide sequences from this sample produce the same CDR3. The chain couples TRBV9 to TRBJ2-7, with 7 positions matching TRBD1. The V gene's germline CDR1 is SGDLS and CDR2 YYNGEE. The trim removed 0 bases at V and 3 bases at J, leaving 3 bases unmatched. The CDR3 length is 14 residues. CDR3 amino acids: CASSVGPGGYEQYF. For the CDR3, the DNA is TGTGCCAGCAGCGTAGGGCCAGGGGGCTACGAGCAGTACTTC.

This clone was recorded once. The rearrangement joins TRBV5-4 to TRBJ2-3; no reliable D call. Germline CDR1 SGHNT, CDR2 YYREEE (reference sequence). This CDR3 comprises 13 residues. The germline V and J ends were trimmed by 1 base and 0 bases, with 3 bases remaining between them. The CDR3 region is CASSLYSTDTQYF. The CDR3 DNA follows: TGTGCCAGCAGCTTGTATAGCACAGATACGCAGTATTTT. Full variable domain (missing parts from reference TRBV5-4 and TRBJ2-3): ETGVTQSPTHLIKTRGQQVTLRCSSQSGHNTVSWYQQALGQGPQFIFQYYREEENGRGNFPPRFSGLQFPNYSSELNVNALELDDSALYLCASSLYSTDTQYFGPGTRLTVL.

This clone was detected once. J is TRBJ1-1 and V is TRBV5-4; no clear D gene. CDR3 size: 15 residues. CDR1 SGHNT and CDR2 YYREEE come from the germline V gene (reference sequence). Trimming removed 4 bases at V and 1 base at J, with 14 bases between. CDR3 protein: CASSRIISANTEAFF. DNA for the CDR3: TGTGCCAGCAGCCGAATAATCTCTGCGAACACTGAAGCTTTCTTT.

The J gene is TRBJ2-3, the V gene TRBV18, with D hard to call. Trimming shortened V by 2 bases and J by 4 bases, and 4 bases separated the two germline ends. This CDR3 is built from 12 residues. Germline V gene sequence: CDR1 KGHSH, CDR2 LQKENI. CDR3 sequence: CASSPWADTQYF. The CDR3, as DNA: TGTGCCAGCTCACCATGGGCAGATACGCAGTATTTT.

The genes are TRBV6-5 and TRBJ1-1; D remains ambiguous. This CDR3 has 11 residues. Trimming took 6 bases from V and 8 from J, leaving 10 bases between them. The V gene's germline CDR1 is MNHEY and CDR2 SVGAGI. The CDR3 nucleotides are TGTGCCAGCAGCGCGGGAGTCGAAGCTTTCTTT. It codes for CASSAGVEAFF.

The sample holds one count of this clone. The chain joins TRBV5-6 to TRBJ2-5, with D tentatively TRBD1 or TRBD2 (6 bases each). Between the trimmed V and J ends, which lost 6 bases and 4 bases, there was a span of 13 bases. The CDR3 loop spans 13 amino acids. Looked up from germline, CDR1 is SGHDT and CDR2 is YYEEEE. CDR3 in amino acids: CASTLRGGETQYF. Written as DNA, the CDR3 is TGTGCCAGCACCCTCAGGGGAGGAGAGACCCAGTACTTC.

The chain combines TRBV10-3 with TRBJ1-2; 8 nucleotides agree with TRBD1. CDR1 and CDR2 (germline): ENHRY, SYGVKD. The trim removed 10 bases at V and 4 bases at J, leaving 5 bases unmatched. The CDR3 totals 12 residues. DNA of the CDR3: TGTGCCAGTGGCGGGACAGGCTATGGCTACACCTTC. Protein: CASGGTGYGYTF.

V is TRBV30 and J is TRBJ2-4, with 8 nucleotides matching TRBD2. Germline V gene sequence: CDR1 GTSNPN, CDR2 SVGIG (reference sequence). There are 19 residues in the CDR3. V shed 2 bases and J 0 bases; nucleotides not matched to a gene: 15. CDR3 bases: TGTGCCTGGAGTTATATTAAGGCTAGCGGGTCCCTAGCCAAAAACATTCAGTACTTC. Its translation: CAWSYIKASGSLAKNIQYF. Full variable domain (outside the CDR3, taken from reference TRBV30 and TRBJ2-4): SQTIHQWPATLVQPVGSPLSLECTVEGTSNPNLYWYRQAAGRGLQLLFYSVGIGQISSEVPQNLSASRPQDRQFILSSKKLLLSDSGFYLCAWSYIKASGSLAKNIQYFGAGTRLSVL.

This chain uses TRBV28 with TRBJ2-1, with no clear D. Looked up from germline, CDR1 is MDHEN and CDR2 is SYDVKM. This CDR3 is 13 amino acids long. The ends were cut back, 2 bases at V and 6 bases at J, with 8 bases in the middle. Here the CDR3 DNA reads TGTGCCAGCAGTTTAAAGAACTCCAATGAGCAGTTCTTC. Translation: CASSLKNSNEQFF.

This chain links TRBV28 with TRBJ2-2; 12 bases are shared with TRBD2. This CDR3 is 16 amino acids long. The V gene's germline CDR1 is MDHEN and CDR2 SYDVKM. The V and J ends lost 4 bases and 5 bases, in that order; junction bases with no gene match: 5. CDR3 in amino acids: CASSSGLAGMTGELFF. CDR3 nucleotide sequence: TGTGCCAGCAGTTCCGGACTAGCGGGAATGACCGGGGAGCTGTTTTTT.

CDR3 amino acids: CATRGGQGSYEQYF. The CDR3 nucleotides read TGTGCCACACGTGGGGGACAGGGCTCCTACGAGCAGTACTTC. This chain links TRBV2 with TRBJ2-7; 9 bases are a match to TRBD1. This CDR3 contains 14 residues. V was clipped by 10 bases and J by 0 bases; unmatched bases: 7. Germline assignment: CDR1 SNHLY and CDR2 FYNNEI.

J is TRBJ2-1 and V is TRBV5-1, with 7 bases that match TRBD1. The CDR3 runs to 14 residues. The germline CDR1 and CDR2 sequences are SGHRS and YFSETQ. V dropped 4 bases and J dropped 12; count of bases not matched to a gene: 13. The CDR3 region has the DNA TGCGCCAGCAGCCCCAGACAGGGCCCAGGGGGGCAGTTCTTC. Translated, it gives CASSPRQGPGGQFF.

The chain couples TRBV11-3 to TRBJ2-1; a possible D gene is TRBD2 (6 bases). Germline loops: CDR1 SGHNT, CDR2 YENEEA. The V end was cut by 5 bases, the J end by 0 bases, with 11 bases between. The length of the CDR3 is 15 residues. This CDR3 is CASSLGTPSYNEQFF. The CDR3 DNA follows: TGTGCCAGCAGCCTGGGGACTCCCTCCTACAATGAGCAGTTCTTC.

The CDR3 nucleotides read TGTGCCAGCAGCCCCATGGGCTCCCACACAGATACGCAGTATTTT. Its protein product is CASSPMGSHTDTQYF. The J gene is TRBJ2-3, the V gene TRBV6-5; D not certain. This CDR3 region has 15 residues. The germline gives CDR1 MNHEY, CDR2 SVGAGI. Deletions cut 6 bases from V and 2 bases from J, with 15 bases between.

The rearrangement links TRBV5-4 to TRBJ2-5, with D possibly matching TRBD1 (7 bases). V was trimmed by 6 bases and J by 4 bases, leaving 34 bases between them. Germline CDR1 is SGHNT and CDR2 is YYREEE (reference sequence). The length of the CDR3 is 20 residues. This CDR3 is CASTRGGRGRMSGVVETQYF. The CDR3 DNA is TGTGCCAGCACCCGAGGGGGAAGGGGGCGCATGTCGGGAGTAGTAGAGACCCAGTACTTC.